These 24 T cell receptor beta chains were all obtained from the same sample, sequenced in a study of T-cell memory formation after mild COVID-19. In TCRdb, the 5' RACE reads were re-called with MiXCR into one record per CDR3 protein. Of hundreds of thousands of distinct CDR3 sequences listed, roughly an eighth are singletons. Sequenced input: PBMCs or a T cell subset sorted from them (not recorded which). Every receptor here comes from a man between 18 and 29 years old who had mild COVID-19 (a few samples of this study predate the infection). Cell type and time point are not known.

This chain joins TRBV4-2 and TRBJ2-2, with D perhaps TRBD1 or TRBD2 (5 bases each). The CDR3 consists of 17 residues. Germline CDR1 LGHNA, CDR2 YNFKEQ. Trimming removed 0 bases from V and 2 bases from J, with 13 bases in between. The CDR3 loop reads CASSQELRDLNTGELFF. CDR3 DNA sequence: TGTGCCAGCAGCCAAGAACTTCGGGACCTAAACACCGGGGAGCTGTTTTTT.

This clonotype was observed at least ten times. The rearrangement uses TRBV19 and TRBJ1-2; 7 positions agree with TRBD1. With V trimmed by 7 bases and J by 8 bases, 7 bases remained unmatched. There are 12 residues in the CDR3. CDR1 and CDR2 from the germline V gene are LNHDA and SQIVND (reference sequence). The CDR3 coding sequence is TGTGCCAGTACTGAGGACAGGCGGGGCTACACCTTC. Amino acids: CASTEDRRGYTF. The full variable domain, with the rest looked up from reference TRBV19 and TRBJ1-2, is DGGITQSPKYLFRKEGQNVTLSCEQNLNHDAMYWYRQDPGQGLRLIYYSQIVNDFQKGDIAEGYSVSREKKESFPLTVTSAQKNPTAFYLCASTEDRRGYTFGSGTRLTVV.

V gene TRBV27 combines with J gene TRBJ1-3; 8 bases are a match to TRBD1. Germline CDR1 is MNHEY and CDR2 is SMNVEV (reference sequence). The CDR3 runs to 13 residues. V gave up 11 bases and J gave up 2 bases; unmatched junction bases: 5. CDR3 sequence: CACTGGTGNTIYF. The CDR3 DNA reads as TGTGCCTGTACAGGGGGGACTGGAAACACCATATATTTT.

This rearrangement joins TRBV20-1 to TRBJ2-5, with TRBD2 matching 14 bases. This CDR3 has 16 residues. The germline V gene has CDR1 DFQATT and CDR2 SNEGSKA (reference sequence). Trimming took 5 bases from V and 5 from J; bases not matched to a gene: 10. DNA of the CDR3: TGCAGTGCTGAACACGGACTAGCGGGGGGTAGTGAGACCCAGTACTTC. Protein product: CSAEHGLAGGSETQYF.

This clonotype was seen only a few times. The rearrangement links TRBV7-9 to TRBJ2-3, with D perhaps TRBD1 or TRBD2 (5 bases each). This CDR3 has 14 residues. Trimming pared 5 bases from V and 2 bases from J, leaving 11 bases between. Looked up from germline, CDR1 is SEHNR and CDR2 is FQNEAQ (reference sequence). The CDR3 is CASSEGRVTDTQYF. CDR3 nucleotides: TGTGCCAGCAGCGAGGGACGGGTCACAGATACGCAGTATTTT.

The chain couples TRBV24-1 to TRBJ2-3; the D gene is possibly TRBD2 (7 bases). The length of the CDR3 is 19 residues. Looked up from germline, CDR1 is KGHDR and CDR2 is SFDVKD. Trimming pared 4 bases from V and 4 bases from J, leaving 26 bases between. The CDR3 reads CATSELSPGQRETSDTQYF. In DNA, the CDR3 is TGTGCCACCAGTGAATTATCCCCAGGACAGCGGGAAACTTCAGATACGCAGTATTTT.

This clonotype was detected ten times or more. The rearrangement joins TRBV4-1 to TRBJ2-2, with TRBD1 matching over 8 bases. The germline V gene has CDR1 MGHRA and CDR2 YSYEKL. This CDR3 has 15 residues. V trimming: 6 bases; J trimming: 6 bases; junction bases outside the gene matches: 9. CDR3: CASSRLQGVAGELFF. Written as DNA, the CDR3 is TGCGCCAGCAGTCGTTTACAGGGGGTCGCCGGGGAGCTGTTTTTT.

This clonotype has just a few counts. V is TRBV6-5 and J is TRBJ1-2; 9 positions match TRBD1. V lost 5 bases to trimming and J lost 6 bases; unmatched junction nucleotides: 10. The CDR3 has 15 residues. From germline, CDR1 is MNHEY and CDR2 SVGAGI. The DNA of the CDR3 is TGTGCCAGCAGTCGTGCGGGACAGGGCACAAATGGCTACACCTTC. Amino acid sequence: CASSRAGQGTNGYTF.

V and J are TRBV7-2 and TRBJ2-7, with 13 bases lining up with TRBD2. This CDR3 region has 16 residues. The germline V gene has CDR1 SGHTA and CDR2 FQGNSA. V lost 6 bases, J lost 4 bases, and 9 bases stayed unmatched. CDR3 protein: CASSPGLAGVVYEQYF. The CDR3 nucleotides read TGTGCCAGCAGTCCCGGACTAGCGGGGGTCGTTTACGAGCAGTACTTC.

This clonotype was observed a handful of times. The chain uses TRBV4-3 and TRBJ1-2, with a tentative D call TRBD1 (5 bases). This CDR3 contains 17 residues. V was cut by 1 base and J by 8 bases, with 23 bases left in between. Germline lookup yields CDR1 LGHNA and CDR2 YSLEER. The CDR3 loop is CASSQAFSGGSKYGYTF. CDR3 DNA: TGCGCCAGCAGCCAAGCATTCAGTGGGGGTTCTAAATACGGCTACACCTTC.

This clonotype has only a few counts. The chain has TRBV19 and TRBJ2-7; the match to TRBD1 covers 8 bases. The CDR3 runs 14 residues. Trimming removed 2 bases from V and 6 bases from J; junction bases left unmatched: 6. Germline CDR1 reads LNHDA; CDR2 reads SQIVND (reference sequence). The CDR3 DNA is TGTGCCAGTAGTATAAGGCAGGGGGCGGTCGAGCAGTACTTC. It codes for CASSIRQGAVEQYF.

This clonotype was recorded at least ten times. The rearrangement joins TRBV6-6 to TRBJ2-1; 8 bases match TRBD2. This CDR3 has 17 amino acids. With V trimmed by 5 bases and J by 5 bases, 14 bases remained unmatched. Germline assignment: CDR1 MNHNY and CDR2 SVGAGI (reference sequence). The CDR3 is CASSPFGRGAQNNEQFF. The CDR3 coding sequence is TGTGCCAGCAGTCCCTTCGGGCGGGGGGCCCAAAACAATGAGCAGTTCTTC.

Only a few counts were recorded for this clonotype. The V call is TRBV15, the J call TRBJ1-5; D is unclear. CDR3 length equals 13 residues. V was pared by 0 bases and J by 6 bases, with 6 bases between. CDR1 and CDR2 (germline): LNHNV, YYDKDF (reference sequence). CDR3 amino acids: CATSRDTGQPQHF. The CDR3 coding sequence is TGTGCCACCAGCAGAGATACCGGTCAGCCCCAGCATTTT.

This clonotype came up a few times. The chain combines TRBV7-6 with TRBJ1-4; tentatively, D is TRBD1 (6 bases). Looked up from germline, CDR1 is SGHVS and CDR2 is FNYEAQ. V lost 2 bases to trimming and J lost 5 bases, with 15 bases between them. CDR3 length equals 16 residues. As DNA, the CDR3 is TGTGCCAGCAGCTTATCACAGGGTCCTTCAAATGAAAAACTGTTTTTT. Translating it yields CASSLSQGPSNEKLFF.

This clonotype was seen ten or more times. The genes are TRBV20-1 and TRBJ2-1; TRBD1 might be the D (5 bases). The CDR3 sequence is 13 residues long. From germline, CDR1 is DFQATT and CDR2 SNEGSKA (reference sequence). V shed 0 bases and J shed 9 bases, with 12 bases lying between them. In DNA, the CDR3 is TGCAGTGCTAGAGACCCCCCCCAGGGTGAGCAGTTCTTC. This encodes CSARDPPQGEQFF.

Many counts were recorded for this clonotype. The V call is TRBV5-1, the J call TRBJ2-5, with D tentatively TRBD1 (5 bases). The V and J ends lost 0 bases and 5 bases respectively, with 8 bases between them. The germline V gene encodes CDR1 SGHRS and CDR2 YFSETQ. The CDR3 is 13 residues long. The CDR3 DNA is TGCGCCAGCAGCTTGGGCAGGGCCGAGACCCAGTACTTC. Amino acid sequence: CASSLGRAETQYF.

This clonotype was observed a handful of times. The rearrangement links TRBV2 to TRBJ2-3; no clear D gene. This CDR3 spans 12 amino acids. With 6 bases removed from V and 7 bases from J, the gap between germline ends came to 11 bases. The V gene's germline CDR1 is SNHLY and CDR2 FYNNEI. CDR3: CASRGRANTQYF. The CDR3 DNA sequence: TGTGCCAGCAGGGGTAGGGCTAATACGCAGTATTTT.

The rearrangement links TRBV20-1 to TRBJ2-3; D possibly corresponds to TRBD2 (5 bases). Germline CDR1 and CDR2: DFQATT and SNEGSKA (reference sequence). The CDR3 consists of 16 residues. V dropped 2 bases and J dropped 1 base, with 16 bases sitting between them. In nucleotides, the CDR3 is TGCAGTGCTAGAAAGCTAGCAGCTTCTCGCACAGATACGCAGTATTTT. Residues: CSARKLAASRTDTQYF.

Only a few counts were recorded for this clonotype. The chain is built from TRBV3-1 and TRBJ2-2; 7 nucleotides line up with TRBD2. From germline, CDR1 is LGHDT and CDR2 YNNKEL (reference sequence). The CDR3 is 16 amino acids. J was trimmed by 5 bases and V by 4 bases; bases with no gene match: 10. The CDR3 loop reads CASSPIRAGPTGELFF. CDR3 bases: TGTGCCAGCAGCCCCATACGAGCGGGGCCAACCGGGGAGCTGTTTTTT.

The table lists this clonotype with a few counts. The gene calls are TRBV20-1 and TRBJ2-4; TRBD2 matches at 7 bases. There are 14 residues in the CDR3. Germline lookup yields CDR1 DFQATT and CDR2 SNEGSKA (reference sequence). V lost 4 bases to trimming and J lost 5 bases; unmatched junction nucleotides: 8. In DNA, the CDR3 is TGCAGTGCTATGGGAGGGACCTTCGAAAACATTCAGTACTTC. Translation gives CSAMGGTFENIQYF.

The chain uses TRBV5-1 and TRBJ1-1; 8 nucleotides match TRBD1. Per the germline V gene, CDR1 is SGHRS and CDR2 is YFSETQ. V was clipped by 5 bases and J by 4 bases; unmatched bases: 7. This CDR3 comprises 14 residues. The CDR3 loop reads CASRPGGGGTEAFF. The CDR3 DNA sequence: TGCGCCAGCAGACCAGGGGGCGGCGGCACTGAAGCTTTCTTT. The variable domain in full, completed from reference TRBV5-1 and TRBJ1-1, reads KAGVTQTPRYLIKTRGQQVTLSCSPISGHRSVSWYQQTPGQGLQFLFEYFSETQRNKGNFPGRFSGRQFSNSRSEMNVSTLELGDSALYLCASRPGGGGTEAFFGQGTRLTVV.

The chain recombines TRBV7-6 with TRBJ1-6; D ambiguous. CDR1 is SGHVS, CDR2 FNYEAQ, per germline. Between the trimmed V and J ends, which lost 2 bases and 7 bases, there was a span of 6 bases. The CDR3 spans 13 residues. The CDR3 DNA sequence: TGTGCCAGCAGCTTACGGAGAAATTCACCCCTCCACTTT. It is translated as CASSLRRNSPLHF.

This clonotype was seen many times. This chain uses TRBV10-1 with TRBJ2-7; 8 nucleotides align to TRBD1. Per the germline V gene, CDR1 is WNHNN and CDR2 is SYGVQD (reference sequence). CDR3 size: 13 residues. Trimming removed 6 bases from V and 5 bases from J; junction bases left unmatched: 6. The CDR3 region is CASSDAQGDEQYF. In nucleotides, the CDR3 is TGCGCCAGCAGCGATGCACAGGGGGACGAGCAGTACTTC.

This clonotype was observed a few times. The chain employs TRBV12-3 or TRBV12-4 and TRBJ2-5; the match to TRBD2 covers 11 bases. V was pared by 1 base and J by 3 bases, with 1 base of the junction left unmatched. The CDR3 covers 15 residues. The DNA of the CDR3 is TGTGCCAGCAGTTTAGGGGGACTAGCGGAAGAGACCCAGTACTTC. Protein: CASSLGGLAEETQYF.